The source of this TCR beta chain is a study of regulatory T cells in long-lasting Graves disease. V lost 9 bases, J lost 6 bases, and 18 bases lay in between. The V gene's germline CDR1 is MNHEY and CDR2 SMNVEV (reference sequence). The CDR3 spans 15 residues. This clonotype was found many times. What it binds is unknown. Arm-PCR with iRepertoire HTBI primers amplified the CDR3 regions for these TCR beta libraries. Via MiXCR, TCRdb re-called the multiplex PCR reads, giving one row per CDR3 protein. The sample has around 300,000 distinct CDR3 sequences, 22% seen once. The time point denotes: persistent/refractory GD, antithyroid drugs over 5 years with positive TRAb. There was RNA extracted from PBMCs, and the TCR library was made from it. Regarding the study as a whole: Favored usage of TRBV28, TRBJ1-2 and TRBJ2-5 was recorded in persistent disease. Thyroid tissue was not studied; only peripheral blood was. Patients whose Graves' disease persisted exhibited lower TCR diversity than those newly diagnosed. Accuracy could have been hurt by small sample size.

The rearrangement joins TRBV27 to TRBJ1-6, with D perhaps matching TRBD1 (5 bases). This TCR derives from a female donor with Graves disease. The specimen was peripheral blood mononuclear cells (PBMCs), collected when the disease was refractory, from a patient treated with antithyroid drugs. The CDR3 DNA sequence: TGTGCCAGTAGATCCGCCGGGACTCTTAATTCACCCCTCCACTTT. Residues: CASRSAGTLNSPLHF.